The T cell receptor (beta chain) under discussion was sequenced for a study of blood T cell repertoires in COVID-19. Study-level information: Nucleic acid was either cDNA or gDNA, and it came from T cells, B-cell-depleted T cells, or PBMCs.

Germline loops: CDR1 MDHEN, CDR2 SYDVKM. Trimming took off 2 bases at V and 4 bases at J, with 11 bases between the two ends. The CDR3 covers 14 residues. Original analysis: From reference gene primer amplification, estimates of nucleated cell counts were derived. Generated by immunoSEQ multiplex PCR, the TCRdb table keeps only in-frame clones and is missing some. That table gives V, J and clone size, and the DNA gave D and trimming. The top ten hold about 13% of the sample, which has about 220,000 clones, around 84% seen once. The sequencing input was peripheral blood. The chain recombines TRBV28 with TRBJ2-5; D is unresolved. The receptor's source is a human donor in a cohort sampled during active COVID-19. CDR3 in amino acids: CASSLEAVRETQYF. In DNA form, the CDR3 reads TGTGCCAGCAGTTTAGAGGCGGTGAGAGAGACCCAGTACTTC.